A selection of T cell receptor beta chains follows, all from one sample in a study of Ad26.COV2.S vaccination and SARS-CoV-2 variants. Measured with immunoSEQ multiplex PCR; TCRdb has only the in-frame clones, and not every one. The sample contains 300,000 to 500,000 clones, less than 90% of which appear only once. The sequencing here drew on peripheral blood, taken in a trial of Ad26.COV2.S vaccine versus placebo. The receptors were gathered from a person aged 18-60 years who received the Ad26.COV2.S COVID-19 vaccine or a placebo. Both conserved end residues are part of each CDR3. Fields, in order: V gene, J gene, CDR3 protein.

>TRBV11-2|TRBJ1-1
CASSEGTVRTEAFF
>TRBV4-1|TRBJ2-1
CASSQNMGREQFF
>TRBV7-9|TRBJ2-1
CASSLSKTSGDPGEQFF
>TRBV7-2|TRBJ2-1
CASSPGNSPYNEQFF
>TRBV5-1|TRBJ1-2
CASSLEYGRANYGYTF
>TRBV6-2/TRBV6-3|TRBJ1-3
CASSYRSGEPSGNTIYF
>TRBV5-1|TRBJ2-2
CASSVETNTGELFF
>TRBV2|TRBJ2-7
CASKERTGWEQYF
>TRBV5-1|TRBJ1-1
CASTNRGEVAFF
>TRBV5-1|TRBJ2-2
CASSSSAANTGELFF
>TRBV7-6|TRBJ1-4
CASSFQPGQGEFSEKLFF
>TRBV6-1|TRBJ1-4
CASSEGPAGEKLFF
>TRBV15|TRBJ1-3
CATSRDGRAGNTIYF
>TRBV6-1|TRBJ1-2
CASSELSIGLAKFYGYTF
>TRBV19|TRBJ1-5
CASSAPGGNQPQHF